This T cell receptor (beta chain) was documented in a study of T cell responses to AZD1222 COVID-19 vaccine. The study, taken as a whole, reports: As reported, nearly half of all spike-specific TCRs target variant regions that are unmutated. The donor group comprised mostly white British people and more females; the analysis possibly underestimated clonal diversity.

The table came from immunoSEQ multiplex PCR; TCRdb's copy has only in-frame clones and leaves some out. The sample holds some 130,000 clones, roughly 92% seen once. This clone has only one observation. Antigen unknown. Between the trimmed V and J ends, which lost 3 bases and 6 bases, there was a span of 11 bases. The germline gives CDR1 SGHAT, CDR2 FQDESV (reference sequence). The CDR3 is 13 residues long. The source is an adult who received the AZD1222 COVID-19 vaccine. The chain joins TRBV11-1 to TRBJ1-1; D is perhaps TRBD1 (5 bases). The sample in question was peripheral blood, obtained 28 days after the second AZD1222 dose. Written as DNA, the CDR3 is TGTGCCAGCAGCTTGCTCAGGGCTTCTGAAGCTTTCTTT. This sequence encodes CASSLLRASEAFF. Full variable domain (missing parts from reference TRBV11-1 and TRBJ1-1): EAEVAQSPRYKITEKSQAVAFWCDPISGHATLYWYRQILGQGPELLVQFQDESVVDDSQLPKDRFSAERLKGVDSTLKIQPAELGDSAMYLCASSLLRASEAFFGQGTRLTVV.